One sample yielded the 22 T cell receptor beta chains listed below, sequenced in a study of beta chain features in type 1 diabetes. Study observations and caveats: Shorter TCRB CDR3s, moderately but significantly so, were found in Type 1 diabetes patients in all four CD4+ subsets.

The study reverse transcribed the entire isolated RNA, so it sequenced expressed TCRB transcripts. Profiled with immunoSEQ multiplex PCR; TCRdb holds only in-frame clones, not every one. This table holds under 300,000 clones, roughly 16% found once. These receptors have no identified antigens. What was sequenced was naive CD4+ T cells from blood. These receptors originate from a man in his thirties or forties with type 1 diabetes.

The V gene is TRBV29-1, the J gene TRBJ2-1; 12 bases map to TRBD1. V shed 7 bases and J 7 bases; nucleotides not matched to a gene: 8. Germline CDR1 SQVTM, CDR2 ANQGSEA. The CDR3 length is 14 residues. CDR3 region: CSARDRGRSNEQFF. Written as DNA, the CDR3 is TGCAGCGCTCGGGACAGGGGGCGCTCAAATGAGCAGTTCTTC.

This clone was seen only a few times. The rearrangement uses TRBV15 and TRBJ2-1; 7 bases are a match to TRBD1. This CDR3 has 14 residues. CDR1 and CDR2 (germline): LNHNV, YYDKDF (reference sequence). V gave up 5 bases and J gave up 7 bases; unmatched junction bases: 8. The CDR3 sequence is CATSGDRVRNEQFF. CDR3 DNA sequence: TGTGCCACCAGCGGTGACAGGGTTCGTAATGAGCAGTTCTTC.

This sequence joins TRBV15 and TRBJ2-1, with TRBD1 matching 11 bases. CDR1 LNHNV and CDR2 YYDKDF come from the germline V gene (reference sequence). This CDR3 comprises 15 residues. J lost 10 bases, V lost 4 bases, and 9 bases had no gene match. This chain's CDR3 is CATSKLGTGGMEQFF. In nucleotides, the CDR3 is TGTGCCACCAGCAAACTAGGGACAGGGGGGATGGAGCAGTTCTTC.

As for this clone: At one boundary the junction diverges from the germline segment, which might be a read error. This chain joins TRBV27 and TRBJ2-5; D not resolved. The length of the CDR3 is 13 residues. CDR1 is MNHEY, CDR2 SMNVEV, per germline (reference sequence). CDR3 in amino acids: CASSLIRSETQYF. The CDR3 DNA follows: TGTGCCAGCAGTTTAATCAGATCGGAGACTCAGTACTTC.

The CDR3 protein is CSVEGTNEQFF. CDR3 bases: TGCAGCGTTGAGGGTACCAATGAGCAGTTCTTC. The rearrangement joins TRBV29-1 to TRBJ2-1; D ambiguous. CDR3 length: 11 residues. The ends were cut back, 3 bases at V and 6 bases at J, with 6 bases in the middle. The V gene's germline CDR1 is SQVTM and CDR2 ANQGSEA.

The chain joins TRBV10-2 to TRBJ2-5; no clear D gene. V was trimmed by 2 bases and J by 3 bases, leaving 7 bases between them. The germline V gene encodes CDR1 WSHSY and CDR2 SAAADI. This CDR3 is built from 13 residues. The CDR3 region has the DNA TGCGCCAGCAGTGAGAATCGGAAAGAGACCCAGTACTTC. It yields the protein CASSENRKETQYF.

This chain links TRBV15 with TRBJ2-7; 7 bases map to TRBD1. CDR1 is LNHNV, CDR2 YYDKDF, per germline (reference sequence). V shed 3 bases and J 2 bases; nucleotides not matched to a gene: 4. The CDR3 spans 14 residues. The CDR3 here is CATSRTGWAYEQYF. Written as DNA, the CDR3 is TGTGCCACCAGCAGGACAGGGTGGGCCTACGAGCAGTACTTC. The full variable domain, with the rest looked up from reference TRBV15 and TRBJ2-7, is DAMVIQNPRYQVTQFGKPVTLSCSQTLNHNVMYWYQQKSSQAPKLLFHYYDKDFNNEADTPDNFQSRRPNTSFCFLDIRSPGLGDTAMYLCATSRTGWAYEQYFGPGTRLTVT.

Turning to this clone: The sample holds other DNA sequences that translate to the same CDR3. The rearrangement joins TRBV28 to TRBJ2-3; TRBD1 is a possible D gene (6 bases). CDR1 and CDR2 from the germline V gene are MDHEN and SYDVKM. The CDR3 totals 12 residues. The CDR3 protein is CASGASTDTQYF. CDR3 DNA: TGTGCTTCAGGGGCTAGCACAGATACGCAGTATTTT.

V and J are TRBV28 and TRBJ2-7, with 14 bases fitting TRBD2. Trimming removed 6 bases from V and 6 bases from J; junction bases left unmatched: 4. This CDR3 is 14 amino acids long. Germline loops: CDR1 MDHEN, CDR2 SYDVKM. CDR3 DNA sequence: TGTGCCAGCAGGGGGACTAGCGGGAGAGGCGAGCAGTACTTC. The encoded protein is CASRGTSGRGEQYF. The variable domain in full, completed from reference TRBV28 and TRBJ2-7, reads DVKVTQSSRYLVKRTGEKVFLECVQDMDHENMFWYRQDPGLGLRLIYFSYDVKMKEKGDIPEGYSVSREKKERFSLILESASTNQTSMYLCASRGTSGRGEQYFGPGTRLTVT.

This clone was recorded a few times. This sequence joins TRBV29-1 and TRBJ1-1; 8 bases match TRBD1. Looked up from germline, CDR1 is SQVTM and CDR2 is ANQGSEA. The CDR3 is 13 amino acids. The junction had 6 bases not matched to a gene; V was cut back by 6 bases and J by 3 bases. CDR3 nucleotide sequence: TGCAGCGTCTACAGGGGGGCGGACACTGAAGCTTTCTTT. It yields the protein CSVYRGADTEAFF. The whole variable domain, filled in from reference TRBV29-1 and TRBJ1-1, reads SAVISQKPSRDICQRGTSLTIQCQVDSQVTMMFWYRQQPGQSLTLIATANQGSEATYESGFVIDKFPISRPNLTFSTLTVSNMSPEDSSIYLCSVYRGADTEAFFGQGTRLTVV.

The V and J genes are TRBV7-8 and TRBJ2-7; possible D gene TRBD1, 5 bases. Germline V gene lookup returns CDR1 SGHVS and CDR2 FQNEAQ. CDR3 size: 14 residues. The V and J ends lost 4 bases and 5 bases respectively, with 15 bases between them. CDR3 residues: CASSWGPLAHEQYF. For the CDR3, the DNA is TGTGCCAGCAGCTGGGGCCCTCTCGCCCACGAGCAGTACTTC. The variable domain in full, with the rest retrieved from reference TRBV7-8 and TRBJ2-7, is GAGVSQSPRYKVAKRGQDVALRCDPISGHVSLFWYQQALGQGPEFLTYFQNEAQLDKSGLPSDRFFAERPEGSVSTLKIQRTQQEDSAVYLCASSWGPLAHEQYFGPGTRLTVT.

This clone was picked up a small number of times. This rearrangement joins TRBV14 to TRBJ2-1; TRBD1 matches 7 bases. The germline V gene has CDR1 SGHDN and CDR2 FVKESK. Trimming cost V 2 bases and J 4 bases; bases outside gene matches: 5. This CDR3 is built from 15 residues. The chain's CDR3 is CASSQSAGGYNEQFF. CDR3 in DNA: TGTGCCAGCAGCCAAAGCGCAGGGGGTTACAATGAGCAGTTCTTC.

This clone has only a few counts. The chain is built from TRBV19 and TRBJ2-6; no firm D call. With 3 bases removed from V and 2 bases from J, the gap between germline ends came to 11 bases. Germline V gene lookup returns CDR1 LNHDA and CDR2 SQIVND (reference sequence). CDR3 length: 16 amino acids. The CDR3 bases are TGTGCCAGTAGTATTATTCGTAACCCTGGGGCCAACGTCCTGACTTTC. Amino acid sequence: CASSIIRNPGANVLTF.

The chain carries TRBV30 and TRBJ2-7, with D perhaps TRBD1 (5 bases). Trimming shortened V by 3 bases and J by 5 bases, and 8 bases separated the two germline ends. This CDR3 comprises 11 residues. The germline V gene encodes CDR1 GTSNPN and CDR2 SVGIG (reference sequence). The CDR3 is CAWSRADEQYF. The CDR3 DNA reads TGTGCCTGGAGCAGGGCGGACGAGCAGTACTTC. The entire variable domain, with the rest obtained from reference TRBV30 and TRBJ2-7, is as follows: SQTIHQWPATLVQPVGSPLSLECTVEGTSNPNLYWYRQAAGRGLQLLFYSVGIGQISSEVPQNLSASRPQDRQFILSSKKLLLSDSGFYLCAWSRADEQYFGPGTRLTVT.

The chain employs TRBV14 and TRBJ2-4; D is possibly TRBD1 (5 bases). The CDR3 extends over 14 amino acids. Trimming stripped 1 base from V and 8 bases from J, with 12 bases between. Germline assignment: CDR1 SGHDN and CDR2 FVKESK. In DNA, the CDR3 is TGTGCCAGCAGCCAAGCCCCCAGGGTGGACATTCAGTACTTC. Amino acids: CASSQAPRVDIQYF.

The rearrangement links TRBV7-9 to TRBJ2-3, with D hard to call. V lost 1 base, J lost 2 bases, and 7 bases lay in between. The CDR3 runs 14 residues. Germline-derived CDR1 and CDR2 are SEHNR and FQNEAQ (reference sequence). The CDR3 here is CASSLDGPTDTQYF. The CDR3 coding sequence is TGTGCCAGCAGCTTAGACGGGCCCACAGATACGCAGTATTTT.

The chain combines TRBV30 with TRBJ2-1, with D hard to call. The CDR3 runs to 12 residues. Germline loops: CDR1 GTSNPN, CDR2 SVGIG (reference sequence). The ends were cut back, 3 bases at V and 8 bases at J, with 11 bases in the middle. The CDR3: CAWSQVVDEQFF. The CDR3, as DNA: TGTGCCTGGAGCCAAGTGGTCGATGAGCAGTTCTTC. Based on the CDR3 plus reference TRBV30 and TRBJ2-1, the full variable domain is SQTIHQWPATLVQPVGSPLSLECTVEGTSNPNLYWYRQAAGRGLQLLFYSVGIGQISSEVPQNLSASRPQDRQFILSSKKLLLSDSGFYLCAWSQVVDEQFFGPGTRLTVL.

This chain links TRBV7-9 with TRBJ2-3; D is possibly TRBD1 or TRBD2 (5 bases each). CDR1 SEHNR and CDR2 FQNEAQ come from the germline V gene (reference sequence). The CDR3 is made up of 16 amino acids. V shed 4 bases and J shed 2 bases, with 16 bases lying between them. The CDR3 loop reads CASSSFRDRNTDTQYF. The CDR3 DNA follows: TGTGCCAGCAGCTCGTTCCGGGACCGCAACACAGATACGCAGTATTTT.

This clone was seen a few times. V usage is TRBV9 and J usage is TRBJ2-1; possible D gene TRBD1, 6 bases. The CDR3 has 14 residues. V lost 2 bases and J 2 bases, leaving 8 bases between the germline ends. Per germline, CDR1 SGDLS and CDR2 YYNGEE. For the CDR3, the DNA is TGTGCCAGCAGCGTCGGGACACCCTACAATGAGCAGTTCTTC. Residues: CASSVGTPYNEQFF.

The rearrangement joins TRBV7-2 to TRBJ2-5; 8 bases are a match to TRBD2. Germline CDR1 reads SGHTA; CDR2 reads FQGNSA. Trimming at V came to 1 base and at J to 7 bases, leaving 5 bases not matched to a gene. This CDR3 comprises 14 residues. The CDR3 nucleotides are TGTGCCAGCAGCTTAGTGCCGAGCGGGGGGACCCAGTACTTC. It translates to CASSLVPSGGTQYF.

This clone appeared a few times. This chain connects TRBV29-1 to TRBJ2-7; a possible D gene is TRBD2 (6 bases). The CDR3 extends over 15 amino acids. Germline CDR1 and CDR2: SQVTM and ANQGSEA. V gave up 5 bases and J gave up 0 bases, with 17 bases separating them. CDR3 residues: CSVLGVAALSYEQYF. The CDR3 bases are TGCAGCGTTTTAGGGGTAGCGGCCCTCTCCTACGAGCAGTACTTC.

The rearrangement links TRBV7-2 to TRBJ1-3; no firm D call. The length of the CDR3 is 13 residues. V lost 8 bases to trimming and J lost 0 bases, with 8 bases between them. The V gene's germline CDR1 is SGHTA and CDR2 FQGNSA. The CDR3 region is CASGILSGNTIYF. The CDR3 region has the DNA TGTGCCAGCGGGATTCTCTCTGGAAACACCATATATTTT.